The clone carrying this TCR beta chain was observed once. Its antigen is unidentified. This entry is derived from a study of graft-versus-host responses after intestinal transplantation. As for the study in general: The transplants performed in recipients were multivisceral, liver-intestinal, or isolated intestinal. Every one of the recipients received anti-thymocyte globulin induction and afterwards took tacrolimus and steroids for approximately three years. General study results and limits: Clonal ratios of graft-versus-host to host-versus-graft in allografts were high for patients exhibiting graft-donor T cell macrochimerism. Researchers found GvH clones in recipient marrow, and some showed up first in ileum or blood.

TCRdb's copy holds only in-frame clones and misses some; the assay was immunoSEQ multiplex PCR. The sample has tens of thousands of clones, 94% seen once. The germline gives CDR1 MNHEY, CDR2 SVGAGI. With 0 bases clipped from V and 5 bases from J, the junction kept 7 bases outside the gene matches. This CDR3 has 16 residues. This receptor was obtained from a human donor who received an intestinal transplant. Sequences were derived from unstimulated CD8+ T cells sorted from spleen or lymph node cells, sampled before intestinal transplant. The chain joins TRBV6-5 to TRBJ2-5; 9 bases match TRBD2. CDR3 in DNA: TGTGCCAGCAGTTACTCGGGACTAGCCCCACCCGAGACCCAGTACTTC. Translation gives CASSYSGLAPPETQYF.